This T cell receptor beta chain is drawn from a study of response to subunit inactivated influenza vaccine. Study-wide results and limits: Only a handful of new T cells, the authors suggested, are recruited with each seasonal influenza vaccination.

TCRdb fed the RT-PCR reads into MiXCR, producing one record per CDR3 protein. The sample yields 700,000 to 800,000 distinct CDR3 sequences, around 18% seen once. CDR3 length: 15 amino acids. J lost 6 bases, V lost 5 bases, and 7 bases had no gene match. Germline V gene sequence: CDR1 ENHRY, CDR2 SYGVKD. The table lists this clonotype with a few counts. The antigen remains unidentified. V and J are TRBV10-3 and TRBJ2-1, with 10 bases matching TRBD2. Specimen: PBMCs from blood, collected roughly 5 days after vaccination. This receptor was identified in a man aged 45-65 years who received an inactivated influenza vaccine. In DNA form, the CDR3 reads TGTGCCATCAGTACTACTAGCGGGGTCCGCAATGAGCAGTTCTTC. Protein sequence: CAISTTSGVRNEQFF.